Here is one T cell receptor (beta chain) with its context. Its cognate antigen is unknown. TCRdb used MiXCR to reprocess the 5' RACE reads, holding one entry per CDR3 protein. The profile shows 200,000 to 300,000 distinct CDR3 sequences, roughly 13% of them singletons. These data are taken from a study of T cells after yellow fever vaccination. Study background: It was SMART-Seq v4 Ultra Low Input that prepared the fractions with low cell numbers.

The study, taken as a whole, reports: There was a possibility that FACS-sorted repertoires contained abundant clonotypes contaminating from the bulk population. Post-booster reappearance was seen for most primary-vaccination clones (about 96% CD4, around 88% CD8).

CDR3 length: 13 amino acids. The V end lost 9 bases, the J end lost 6 bases, and 17 bases lay between the germline ends. The J gene is TRBJ1-1, the V gene TRBV23-1; a possible D gene is TRBD1 (5 bases). TRBV23-1 is reported as an ORF; its role is uncertain. The material sequenced was CD4+ T cells sorted from PBMCs, taken 45 days after the yellow fever booster vaccination. The sequence came from a man younger than 45 who received the YFV17D yellow fever vaccine. CDR3 bases: TGCGCCAGTCGCCCCGACAGTCTTGCTGAAGCTTTCTTT. It translates to CASRPDSLAEAFF.